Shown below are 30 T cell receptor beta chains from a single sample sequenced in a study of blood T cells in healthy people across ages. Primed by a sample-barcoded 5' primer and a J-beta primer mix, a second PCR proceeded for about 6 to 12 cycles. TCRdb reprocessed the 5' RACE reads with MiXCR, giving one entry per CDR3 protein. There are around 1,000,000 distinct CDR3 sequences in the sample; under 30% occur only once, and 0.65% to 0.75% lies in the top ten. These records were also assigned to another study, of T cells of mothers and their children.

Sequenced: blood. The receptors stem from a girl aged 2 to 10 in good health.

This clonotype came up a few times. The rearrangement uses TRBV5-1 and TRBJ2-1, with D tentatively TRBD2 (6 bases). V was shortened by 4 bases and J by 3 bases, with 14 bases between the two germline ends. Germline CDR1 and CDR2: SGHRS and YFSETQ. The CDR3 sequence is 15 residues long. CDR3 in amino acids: CASSPGWGLYNEQFF. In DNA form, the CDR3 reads TGCGCCAGCAGCCCTGGATGGGGACTCTACAATGAGCAGTTCTTC.

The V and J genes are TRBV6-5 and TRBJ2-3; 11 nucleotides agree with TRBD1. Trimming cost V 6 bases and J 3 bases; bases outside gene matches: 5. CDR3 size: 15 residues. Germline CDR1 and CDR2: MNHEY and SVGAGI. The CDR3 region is CASRDRGLGTDTQYF. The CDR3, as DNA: TGTGCCAGCAGGGACAGGGGGCTAGGGACAGATACGCAGTATTTT.

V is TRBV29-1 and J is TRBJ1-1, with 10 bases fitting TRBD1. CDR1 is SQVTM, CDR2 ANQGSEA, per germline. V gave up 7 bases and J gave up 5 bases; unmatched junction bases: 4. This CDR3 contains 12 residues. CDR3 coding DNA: TGCAGCGCCGGACAGGGGGAGACTGAAGCTTTCTTT. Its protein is CSAGQGETEAFF.

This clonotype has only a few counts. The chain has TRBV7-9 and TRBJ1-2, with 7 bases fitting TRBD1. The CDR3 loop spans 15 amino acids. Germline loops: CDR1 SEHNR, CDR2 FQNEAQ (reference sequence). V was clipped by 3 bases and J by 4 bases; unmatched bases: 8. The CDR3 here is CASSFTGTVLYGYTF. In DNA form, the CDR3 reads TGTGCCAGCAGCTTCACCGGGACAGTCCTCTATGGCTACACCTTC. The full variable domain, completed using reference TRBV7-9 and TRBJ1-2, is DTGVSQNPRHKITKRGQNVTFRCDPISEHNRLYWYRQTLGQGPEFLTYFQNEAQLEKSRLLSDRFSAERPKGSFSTLEIQRTEQGDSAMYLCASSFTGTVLYGYTFGSGTRLTVV.

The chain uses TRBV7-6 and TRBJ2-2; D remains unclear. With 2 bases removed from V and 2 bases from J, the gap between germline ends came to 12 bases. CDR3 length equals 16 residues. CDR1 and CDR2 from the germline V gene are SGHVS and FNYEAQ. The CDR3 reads CASSLTEDPNTGELFF. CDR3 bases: TGTGCCAGCAGCTTAACCGAAGACCCAAACACCGGGGAGCTGTTTTTT.

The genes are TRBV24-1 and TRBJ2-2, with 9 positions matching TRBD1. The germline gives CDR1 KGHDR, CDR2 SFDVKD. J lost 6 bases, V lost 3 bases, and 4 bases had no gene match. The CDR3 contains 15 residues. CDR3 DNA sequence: TGTGCCACCAGTGATCTGGGACAGGGCCCCGGGGAGCTGTTTTTT. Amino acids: CATSDLGQGPGELFF.

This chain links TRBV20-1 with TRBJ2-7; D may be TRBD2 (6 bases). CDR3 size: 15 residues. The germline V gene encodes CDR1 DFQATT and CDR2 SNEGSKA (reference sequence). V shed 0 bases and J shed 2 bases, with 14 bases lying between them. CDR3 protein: CSARDPRESAYEQYF. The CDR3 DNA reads TGCAGTGCTAGAGATCCCCGGGAGAGTGCCTACGAGCAGTACTTC.

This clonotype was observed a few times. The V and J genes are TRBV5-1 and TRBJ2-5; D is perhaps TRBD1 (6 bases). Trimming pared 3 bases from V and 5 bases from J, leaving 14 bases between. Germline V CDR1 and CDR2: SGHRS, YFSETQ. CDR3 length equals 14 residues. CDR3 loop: CASSSTGLYETQYF. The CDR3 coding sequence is TGCGCCAGCAGCTCTACAGGGTTGTACGAGACCCAGTACTTC.

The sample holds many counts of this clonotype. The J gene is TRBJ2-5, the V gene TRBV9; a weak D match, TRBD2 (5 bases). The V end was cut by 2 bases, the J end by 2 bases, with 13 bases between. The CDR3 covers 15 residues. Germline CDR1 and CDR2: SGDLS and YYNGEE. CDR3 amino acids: CASSVRGAEQETQYF. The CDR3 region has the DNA TGTGCCAGCAGCGTTCGGGGTGCCGAGCAAGAGACCCAGTACTTC.

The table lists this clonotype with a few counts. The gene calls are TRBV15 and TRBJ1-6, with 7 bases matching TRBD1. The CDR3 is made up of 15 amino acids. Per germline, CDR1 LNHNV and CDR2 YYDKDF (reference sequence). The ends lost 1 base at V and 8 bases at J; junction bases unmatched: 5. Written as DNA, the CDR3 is TGTGCCACCAGCAGAGTAAGGGACAGCTATTCACCCCTCCACTTT. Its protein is CATSRVRDSYSPLHF.

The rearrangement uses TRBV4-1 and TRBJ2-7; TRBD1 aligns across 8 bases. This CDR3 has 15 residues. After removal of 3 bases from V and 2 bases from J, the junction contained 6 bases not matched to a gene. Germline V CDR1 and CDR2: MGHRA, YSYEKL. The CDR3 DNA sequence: TGCGCCAGCAGCCATGAAGGACAGGGCGCCTACGAGCAGTACTTC. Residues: CASSHEGQGAYEQYF.

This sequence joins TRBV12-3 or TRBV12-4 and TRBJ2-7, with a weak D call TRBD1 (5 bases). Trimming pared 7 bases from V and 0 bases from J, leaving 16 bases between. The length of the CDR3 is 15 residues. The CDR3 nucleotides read TGTGCCAGCACTCTTGACAGCATCGGCTCCTACGAGCAGTACTTC. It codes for CASTLDSIGSYEQYF.

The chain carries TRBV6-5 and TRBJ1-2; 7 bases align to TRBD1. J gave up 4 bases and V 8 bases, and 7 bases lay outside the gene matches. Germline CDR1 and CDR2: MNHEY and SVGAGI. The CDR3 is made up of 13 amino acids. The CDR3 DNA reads TGTGCCAGCTCATGGGGACAGCCCTATGGCTACACCTTC. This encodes CASSWGQPYGYTF.

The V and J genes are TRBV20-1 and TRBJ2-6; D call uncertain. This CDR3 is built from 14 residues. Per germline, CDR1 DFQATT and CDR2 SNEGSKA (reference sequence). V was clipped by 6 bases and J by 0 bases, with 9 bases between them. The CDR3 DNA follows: TGCAGTGCCCCGGCGGACTCTGGGGCCAACGTCCTGACTTTC. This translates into CSAPADSGANVLTF.

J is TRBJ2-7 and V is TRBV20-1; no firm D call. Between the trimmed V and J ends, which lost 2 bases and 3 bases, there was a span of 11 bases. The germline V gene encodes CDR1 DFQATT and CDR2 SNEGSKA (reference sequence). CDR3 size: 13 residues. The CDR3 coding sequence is TGCAGTGCTAGATCAAATACGAACTACGAGCAGTACTTC. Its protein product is CSARSNTNYEQYF.

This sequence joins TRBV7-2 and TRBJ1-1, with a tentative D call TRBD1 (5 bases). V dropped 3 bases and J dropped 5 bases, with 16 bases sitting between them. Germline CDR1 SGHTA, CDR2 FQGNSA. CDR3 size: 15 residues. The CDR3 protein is CASSFFSSGRTEAFF. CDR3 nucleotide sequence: TGTGCCAGCAGCTTTTTCTCTTCGGGACGAACTGAAGCTTTCTTT.

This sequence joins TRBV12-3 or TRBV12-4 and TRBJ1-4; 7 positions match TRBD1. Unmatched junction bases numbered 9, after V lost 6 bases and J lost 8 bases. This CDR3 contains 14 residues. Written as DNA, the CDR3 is TGTGCCAGCAGCCAGAACAGGGGAGAGGAAAAACTGTTTTTT. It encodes CASSQNRGEEKLFF.

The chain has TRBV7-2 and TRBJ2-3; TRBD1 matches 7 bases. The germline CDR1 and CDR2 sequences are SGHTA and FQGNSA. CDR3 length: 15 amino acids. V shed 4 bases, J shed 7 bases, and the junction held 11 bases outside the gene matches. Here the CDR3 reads CASSSWDRPGHTQYF. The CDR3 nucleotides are TGTGCCAGCAGCTCGTGGGACAGACCAGGGCATACGCAGTATTTT.

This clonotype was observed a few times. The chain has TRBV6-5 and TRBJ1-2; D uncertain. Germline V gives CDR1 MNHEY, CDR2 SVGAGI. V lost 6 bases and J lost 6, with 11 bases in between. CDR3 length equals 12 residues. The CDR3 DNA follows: TGTGCCAGCAGAAGCTCCACGGATGGCTACACCTTC. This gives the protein CASRSSTDGYTF.

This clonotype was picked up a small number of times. CDR3 sequence: CASSLTGSPSYEQYF. Here the CDR3 DNA reads TGCGCCAGCAGTTTGACAGGGAGCCCGTCCTACGAGCAGTACTTC. J is TRBJ2-7 and V is TRBV5-1; 7 bases are a match to TRBD1. CDR1 is SGHRS, CDR2 YFSETQ, per germline. V gave up 5 bases and J gave up 1 base; unmatched junction bases: 9. The CDR3 has 15 amino acids.

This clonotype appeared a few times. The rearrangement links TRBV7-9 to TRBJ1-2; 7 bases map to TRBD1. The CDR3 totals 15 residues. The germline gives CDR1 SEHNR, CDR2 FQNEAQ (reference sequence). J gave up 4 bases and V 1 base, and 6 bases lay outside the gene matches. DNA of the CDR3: TGTGCCAGCAGCTTAGGGGGACAGTATCTCTATGGCTACACCTTC. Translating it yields CASSLGGQYLYGYTF.

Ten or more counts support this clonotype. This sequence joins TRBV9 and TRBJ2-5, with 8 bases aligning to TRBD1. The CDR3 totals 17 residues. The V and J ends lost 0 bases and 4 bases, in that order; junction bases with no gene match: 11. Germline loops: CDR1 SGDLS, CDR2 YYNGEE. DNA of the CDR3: TGTGCCAGCAGCGTAGATTCGGCAGGGGGCCTGGGAGAGACCCAGTACTTC. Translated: CASSVDSAGGLGETQYF.

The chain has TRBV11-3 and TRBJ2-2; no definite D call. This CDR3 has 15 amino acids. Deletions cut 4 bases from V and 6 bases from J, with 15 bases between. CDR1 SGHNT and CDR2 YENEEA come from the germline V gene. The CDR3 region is CASSSTNVASGELFF. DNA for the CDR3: TGTGCCAGCAGCTCAACCAATGTCGCGTCCGGGGAGCTGTTTTTT. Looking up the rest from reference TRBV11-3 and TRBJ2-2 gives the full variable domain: EAGVVQSPRYKIIEKKQPVAFWCNPISGHNTLYWYLQNLGQGPELLIRYENEEAVDDSQLPKDRFSAERLKGVDSTLKIQPAELGDSAVYLCASSSTNVASGELFFGEGSRLTVL.

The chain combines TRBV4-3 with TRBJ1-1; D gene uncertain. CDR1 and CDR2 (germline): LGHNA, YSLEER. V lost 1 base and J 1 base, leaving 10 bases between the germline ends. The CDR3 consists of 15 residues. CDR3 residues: CASSQVWSGNTEAFF. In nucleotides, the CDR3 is TGCGCCAGCAGCCAAGTTTGGTCGGGGAACACTGAAGCTTTCTTT.

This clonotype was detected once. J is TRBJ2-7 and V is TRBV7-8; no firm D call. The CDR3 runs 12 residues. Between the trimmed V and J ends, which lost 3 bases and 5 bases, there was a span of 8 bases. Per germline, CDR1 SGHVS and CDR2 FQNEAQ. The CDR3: CASSFQTHEQYF. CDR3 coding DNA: TGTGCCAGCAGCTTTCAGACCCACGAGCAGTACTTC.

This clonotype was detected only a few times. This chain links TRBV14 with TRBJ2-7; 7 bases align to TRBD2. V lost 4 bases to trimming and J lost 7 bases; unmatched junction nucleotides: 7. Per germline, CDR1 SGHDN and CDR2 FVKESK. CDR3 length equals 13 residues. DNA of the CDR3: TGTGCCAGCAGCCTAAACGCGGGGGTAGAGCAGTACTTC. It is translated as CASSLNAGVEQYF.

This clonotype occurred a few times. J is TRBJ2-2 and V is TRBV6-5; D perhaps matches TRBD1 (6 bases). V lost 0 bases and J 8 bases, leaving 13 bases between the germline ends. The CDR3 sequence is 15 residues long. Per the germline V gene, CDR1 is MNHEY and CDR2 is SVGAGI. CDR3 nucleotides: TGTGCCAGCAGTTACTCATCAGGGGTTAGGGGGGAGCTGTTTTTT. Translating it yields CASSYSSGVRGELFF.

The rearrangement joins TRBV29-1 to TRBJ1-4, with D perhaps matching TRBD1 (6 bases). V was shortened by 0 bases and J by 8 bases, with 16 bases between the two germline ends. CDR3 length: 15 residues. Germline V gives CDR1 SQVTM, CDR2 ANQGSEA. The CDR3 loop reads CSVEETTGRREKLFF. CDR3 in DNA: TGCAGCGTTGAAGAAACCACAGGGCGGAGAGAAAAACTGTTTTTT.

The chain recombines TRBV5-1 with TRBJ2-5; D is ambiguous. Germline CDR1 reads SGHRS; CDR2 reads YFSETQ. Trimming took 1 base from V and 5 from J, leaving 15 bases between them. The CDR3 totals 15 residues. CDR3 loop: CASSLFYHGSETQYF. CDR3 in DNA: TGCGCCAGCAGCTTGTTCTACCACGGGTCGGAGACCCAGTACTTC. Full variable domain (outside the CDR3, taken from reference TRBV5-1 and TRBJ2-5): KAGVTQTPRYLIKTRGQQVTLSCSPISGHRSVSWYQQTPGQGLQFLFEYFSETQRNKGNFPGRFSGRQFSNSRSEMNVSTLELGDSALYLCASSLFYHGSETQYFGPGTRLLVL.

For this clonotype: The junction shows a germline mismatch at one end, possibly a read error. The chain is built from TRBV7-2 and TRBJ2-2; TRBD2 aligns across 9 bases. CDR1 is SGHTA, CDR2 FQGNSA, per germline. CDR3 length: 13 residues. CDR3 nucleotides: TGTGCCAGCCAAGGACTAGCGACCGGGGGGCTGTTTTTT. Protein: CASQGLATGGLFF. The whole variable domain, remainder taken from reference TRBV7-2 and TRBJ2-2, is GAGVSQSPSNKVTEKGKDVELRCDPISGHTALYWYRQSLGQGLEFLIYFQGNSAPDKSGLPSDRFSAERTGGSVSTLTIQRTQQEDSAVYLCASQGLATGGLFFGEGSRLTVL.